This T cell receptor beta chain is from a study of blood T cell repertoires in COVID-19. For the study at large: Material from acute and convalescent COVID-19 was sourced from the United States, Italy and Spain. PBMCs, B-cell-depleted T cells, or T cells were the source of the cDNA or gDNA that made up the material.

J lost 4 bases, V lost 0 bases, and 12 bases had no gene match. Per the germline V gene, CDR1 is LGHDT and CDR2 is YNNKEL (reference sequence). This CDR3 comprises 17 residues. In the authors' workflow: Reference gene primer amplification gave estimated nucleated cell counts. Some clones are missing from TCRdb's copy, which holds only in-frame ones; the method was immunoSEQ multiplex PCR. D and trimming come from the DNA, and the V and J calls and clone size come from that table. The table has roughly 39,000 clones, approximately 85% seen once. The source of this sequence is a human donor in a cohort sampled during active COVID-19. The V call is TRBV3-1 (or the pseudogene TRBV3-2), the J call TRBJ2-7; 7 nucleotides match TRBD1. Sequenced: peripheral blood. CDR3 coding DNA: TGTGCCAGCAGCCAAGAATTCGCCGAAGGGGGCGATTACGAGCAGTACTTC. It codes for CASSQEFAEGGDYEQYF.